These T cell receptor beta chains were read from a single sample in a study of blood T cell repertoires in COVID-19. The protocol was immunoSEQ multiplex PCR, while the TCRdb copy is restricted to in-frame clones and leaves out a portion. The repertoire holds tens of thousands of clones, 90% seen once, with about 2.9% in the top ten. Sequenced sample: peripheral blood. The receptors come from a human donor in a cohort sampled during active COVID-19. The CDR3 runs from the conserved cysteine through the conserved F or W. The order of the fields is V gene, CDR3 protein.

v_call: TRBV5-5; cdr3_aa: CASSFVSQSYEQYF
v_call: TRBV5-1; cdr3_aa: CASSLRIDSGNTIYF
v_call: TRBV18; cdr3_aa: CASSPTDSNQPQHF
v_call: TRBV6-2/TRBV6-3; cdr3_aa: CASSYPQGTGSYEQFF
v_call: TRBV5-4; cdr3_aa: CASSQGASSGNTIYF
v_call: TRBV6-5; cdr3_aa: CASSYRGRGDTEAFF
v_call: TRBV19; cdr3_aa: CASSRQGEKLFF
v_call: TRBV7-8; cdr3_aa: CASSLSGGNSPLHF
v_call: TRBV7-9; cdr3_aa: CASSLGEQDYQETQYF
v_call: TRBV28; cdr3_aa: CASRYDRVYQPQHF
v_call: TRBV11-2; cdr3_aa: CASSFNLEGELFF
v_call: TRBV14; cdr3_aa: CASSQTGGIDGELFF
v_call: TRBV7-9; cdr3_aa: CASSLGQGSPLHF
v_call: TRBV9; cdr3_aa: CASSAGPPGQGEEKLFF
v_call: TRBV7-8; cdr3_aa: CASSLGQDSPLHF
v_call: TRBV5-1; cdr3_aa: CASSLAGLGNTGELFF
v_call: TRBV30; cdr3_aa: CAWSSQGRGYGYTF
v_call: TRBV4-1; cdr3_aa: CASSQGLAGGSSYEQYF
v_call: TRBV29-1; cdr3_aa: CSGDRAGGTEAFF
v_call: TRBV2; cdr3_aa: CASRRDRGNTEAFF
v_call: TRBV9; cdr3_aa: CASSGGTANEKLFF
v_call: TRBV6-2/TRBV6-3; cdr3_aa: CASSYRGSSEQFF
v_call: TRBV11-2; cdr3_aa: CASSPRTSGRGTYNEQFF
v_call: TRBV13; cdr3_aa: CASSLRLGGSTEAFF
v_call: TRBV27; cdr3_aa: CASSLSNGRPDTQYF
v_call: TRBV10-2; cdr3_aa: CASRLAENTDTQYF
v_call: TRBV19; cdr3_aa: CASSAETALSYNEQFF
v_call: TRBV6-1; cdr3_aa: CASSETGTSGVTQYF
v_call: TRBV30; cdr3_aa: CAWSVFTTMNTEAFF
v_call: TRBV19; cdr3_aa: CASSTPDRAQHF
v_call: TRBV19; cdr3_aa: CASSSRTGDNEQFF
v_call: TRBV7-6; cdr3_aa: CASSLYTSGGTDTQYF
v_call: TRBV5-1; cdr3_aa: CASSLGQANTDTQYF
v_call: TRBV19; cdr3_aa: CASTGSEETQYF
v_call: TRBV19; cdr3_aa: CASSRGSQETQYF